This T cell receptor (beta chain) comes out of a study of CD4 T cells in relation to SARS-CoV-2 and coronaviruses. Study background: Controls used an HIV-1 Nef peptide pool or no peptide.

The V segment lost 3 bases and the J segment 7 bases; nucleotides outside the gene matches: 7. CDR3 length: 15 amino acids. From germline, CDR1 is MDHEN and CDR2 SYDVKM. With regard to this clone: Its antigen is still unknown.

CD4+ T cells from unexposed donors were obtained before the COVID-19 pandemic (2011-2018). After around nine days of culture, CD4+ T cells were isolated. Cultures received half-medium IL-2 refreshes on days 3 and 7. The repertoire was sequenced with immunoSEQ multiplex PCR; TCRdb's copy has only in-frame clones and lacks some. The sample contains roughly 20,000 clones, less than 85% of which appear only once. Source material: CD4+ T cells from PBMCs, cultured in vitro. The chain employs TRBV28 and TRBJ2-4; 9 bases map to TRBD2. This clonotype was obtained from a human donor in good health. CDR3 sequence: CASSFGPAGGNIQYF. Written as DNA, the CDR3 is TGTGCCAGCAGTTTCGGTCCAGCGGGAGGTAACATTCAGTACTTC.